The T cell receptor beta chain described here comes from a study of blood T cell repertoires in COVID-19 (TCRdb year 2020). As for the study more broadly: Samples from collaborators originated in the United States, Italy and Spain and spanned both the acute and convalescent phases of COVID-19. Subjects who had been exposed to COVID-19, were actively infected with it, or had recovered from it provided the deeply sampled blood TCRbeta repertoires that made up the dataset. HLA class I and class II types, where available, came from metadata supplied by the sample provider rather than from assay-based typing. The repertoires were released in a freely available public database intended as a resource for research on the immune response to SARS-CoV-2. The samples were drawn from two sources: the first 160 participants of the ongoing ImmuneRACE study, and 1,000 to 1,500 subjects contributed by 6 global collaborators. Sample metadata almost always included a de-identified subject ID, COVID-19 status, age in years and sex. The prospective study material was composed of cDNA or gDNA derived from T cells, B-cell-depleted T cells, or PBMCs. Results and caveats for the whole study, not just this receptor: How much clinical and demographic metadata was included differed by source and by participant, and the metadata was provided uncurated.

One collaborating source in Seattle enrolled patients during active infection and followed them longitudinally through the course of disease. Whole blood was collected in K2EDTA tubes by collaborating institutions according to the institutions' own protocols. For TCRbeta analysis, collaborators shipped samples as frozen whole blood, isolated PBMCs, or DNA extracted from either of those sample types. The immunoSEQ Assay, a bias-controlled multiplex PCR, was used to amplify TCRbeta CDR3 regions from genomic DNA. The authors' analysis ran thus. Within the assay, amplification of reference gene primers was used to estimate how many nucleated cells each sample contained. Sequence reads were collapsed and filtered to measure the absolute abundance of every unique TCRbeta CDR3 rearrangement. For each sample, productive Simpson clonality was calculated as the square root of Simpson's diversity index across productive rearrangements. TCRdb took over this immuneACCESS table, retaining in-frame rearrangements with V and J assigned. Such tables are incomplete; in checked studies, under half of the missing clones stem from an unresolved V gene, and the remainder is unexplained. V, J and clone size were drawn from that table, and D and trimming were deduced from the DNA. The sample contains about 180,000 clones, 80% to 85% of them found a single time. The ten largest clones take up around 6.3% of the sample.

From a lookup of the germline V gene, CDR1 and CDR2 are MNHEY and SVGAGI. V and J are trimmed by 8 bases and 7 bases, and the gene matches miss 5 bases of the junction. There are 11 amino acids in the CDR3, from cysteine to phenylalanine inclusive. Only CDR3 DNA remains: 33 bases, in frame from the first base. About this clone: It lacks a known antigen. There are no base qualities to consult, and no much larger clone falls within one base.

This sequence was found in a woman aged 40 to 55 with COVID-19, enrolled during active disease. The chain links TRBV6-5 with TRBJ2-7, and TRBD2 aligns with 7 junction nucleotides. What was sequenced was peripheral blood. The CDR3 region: CASAGVGEQYF. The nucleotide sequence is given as TGTGCCAGCGCGGGAGTGGGGGAGCAGTACTTC.